This T cell receptor (beta chain) was found in a study of blood T cell repertoires in COVID-19. Looking at the study overall: The origin of the acute and convalescent COVID-19 samples was the United States, Italy and Spain. Nucleic acid was either cDNA or gDNA, and it came from T cells, B-cell-depleted T cells, or PBMCs.

In the source study's methods: Reference gene primer amplification in the assay estimated nucleated cell counts. The method was immunoSEQ multiplex PCR; TCRdb's version includes in-frame clones alone and lacks a portion of them. V and J calls and clone size are those listed in that table; D and trimming were worked out from the DNA. The data hold 200,000 to 250,000 clones, with approximately 81% observed a single time. Germline trimming cut 1 base from V and 4 bases from J; bases unmatched to any gene: 9. The germline V gene encodes CDR1 MNHNS and CDR2 SASEGT. CDR3 size: 17 residues. The sample taken for sequencing was peripheral blood. The receptor's source is a woman aged 80 or older with acute or convalescent COVID-19. The J gene is TRBJ1-3, the V gene TRBV6-1, with TRBD1 matching 8 bases. CDR3 protein: CASSEVSTGGRGNTIYF. In DNA form, the CDR3 reads TGTGCCAGCAGTGAAGTTTCAACAGGGGGTCGCGGAAACACCATATATTTT.